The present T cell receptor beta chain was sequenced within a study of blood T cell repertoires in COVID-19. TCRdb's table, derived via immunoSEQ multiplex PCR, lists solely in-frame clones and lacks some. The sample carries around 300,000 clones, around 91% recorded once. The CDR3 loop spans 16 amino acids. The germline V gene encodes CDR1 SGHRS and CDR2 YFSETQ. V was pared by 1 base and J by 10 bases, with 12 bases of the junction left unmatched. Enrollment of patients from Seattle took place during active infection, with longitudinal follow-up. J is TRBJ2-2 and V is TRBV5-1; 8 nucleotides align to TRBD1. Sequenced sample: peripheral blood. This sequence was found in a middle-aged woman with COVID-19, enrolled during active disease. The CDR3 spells CASSLPRDRFTAELFF. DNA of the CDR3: TGCGCCAGCAGCTTGCCCCGGGACAGGTTTACTGCGGAGCTGTTTTTT.